This T cell receptor (beta chain) was captured by sequencing in a study of blood T cell repertoires in COVID-19. Study details: In each case, the material was cDNA or gDNA derived from T cells, B-cell-depleted T cells, or PBMCs.

Germline V gene lookup returns CDR1 SGHAT and CDR2 FQDESV (reference sequence). This CDR3 has 14 residues. V was shortened by 1 base and J by 2 bases, with 9 bases between the two germline ends. Original processing methods: Cell counts per sample came from amplifying reference gene primers. Libraries were prepared by immunoSEQ multiplex PCR; TCRdb keeps only in-frame clonotypes and omits some of them. From that table come the V and J calls and clone size; the DNA was used to work out D and trimming. The sample comprises a few hundred thousand clones, approximately 82% of which are singletons, and about 1.2% rests with the top ten.

The chain carries TRBV11-1 and TRBJ2-7, with a tentative D call TRBD2 (5 bases). The TCR was taken from a woman between 45 and 65 years old with acute or convalescent COVID-19. Input material: peripheral blood. The CDR3 DNA is TGTGCCAGCAGCTTAGAAGGAGGTCCCTACGAGCAGTACGTC. Translated, it gives CASSLEGGPYEQYV.